A single sample is the source of the 15 T cell receptor beta chains below, sequenced in a study of T cell repertoires in cytomegalovirus infection (dated by TCRdb to about 2019). The antigens for these receptors are not known. The data were produced on an Illumina HiSeq 1500. Clones were called with MiXCR by TCRdb after fastp trimmed the public reads at Q25, and only in-frame beta chains were retained. Rows matching on CDR3 protein sequence are summarized as one entry with the most common DNA and genes. This sample has 20,000 to 25,000 distinct CDR3 sequences in its table, and roughly two fifths of those were observed once. The top ten clones comprise just under 95% of the sample. Reading the label with the study, this specimen's treatment or condition is: in vitro stimulation with specific CMV peptide epitopes to enrich CMV-specific T cells. Here the sequenced sample was CD8+ T cells from cultured PBMCs, taken from culture after CMV antigen stimulation. These receptors came from a human donor in good health (CMV status not recorded). Some clones in this sample may be carry-over from other donors' samples.

This clonotype has a count of ten or more. The V and J genes are TRBV11-2 and TRBJ2-5, with D perhaps assigned TRBD1 or TRBD2 (6 bases each). Per the germline V gene, CDR1 is SGHAT and CDR2 is FQNNGV. The V end was cut by 3 bases, the J end by 1 base, with 12 bases between. This CDR3 has 15 residues. CDR3 DNA sequence: TGTGCCAGCAGCTTTTGGGGGGCGCCCCAAGAGACCCAGTACTTC. It codes for CASSFWGAPQETQYF.

There are many counts of this clonotype. The rearrangement links TRBV7-2 to TRBJ1-2; possibly TRBD1 for D (5 bases). V dropped 6 bases and J dropped 5 bases, with 19 bases sitting between them. Germline V lookup: CDR1 SGHTA, CDR2 FQGNSA. The CDR3 is 15 amino acids. The CDR3 spells CASRPGRGSVYGYTF. The CDR3 DNA reads TGTGCCAGCAGACCCGGAAGGGGCTCAGTGTATGGCTACACCTTC.

The chain links TRBV7-9 to TRBJ2-1; 9 bases are a match to TRBD1. CDR3 length: 14 residues. V dropped 5 bases and J dropped 8; count of bases not matched to a gene: 7. The V gene's germline CDR1 is SEHNR and CDR2 FQNEAQ (reference sequence). In nucleotides, the CDR3 is TGTGCCAGCAGCGACCGGGACAGGGCTCATGAGCAGTTCTTC. Its protein product is CASSDRDRAHEQFF. The full variable domain, completed using reference TRBV7-9 and TRBJ2-1, is DTGVSQNPRHKITKRGQNVTFRCDPISEHNRLYWYRQTLGQGPEFLTYFQNEAQLEKSRLLSDRFSAERPKGSFSTLEIQRTEQGDSAMYLCASSDRDRAHEQFFGPGTRLTVL.

This clonotype came up many times. The rearrangement joins TRBV7-8 to TRBJ2-7; 7 nucleotides line up with TRBD1. This CDR3 contains 15 residues. Germline CDR1 SGHVS, CDR2 FQNEAQ. V was clipped by 4 bases and J by 0 bases; unmatched bases: 6. CDR3 in amino acids: CASSYGTEDSYEQYF. CDR3 coding DNA: TGTGCCAGCAGCTACGGGACAGAGGACTCCTACGAGCAGTACTTC.

The rearrangement joins TRBV7-9 to TRBJ2-1; no clear D gene. Trimming removed 6 bases at V and 6 bases at J, with 9 bases between. This CDR3 has 12 amino acids. CDR1 is SEHNR, CDR2 FQNEAQ, per germline (reference sequence). The CDR3 loop reads CASRLGGNEQFF. The CDR3 region has the DNA TGTGCCAGCAGACTGGGCGGCAATGAGCAGTTCTTC. Using reference TRBV7-9 and TRBJ2-1 for the parts outside the CDR3, the full variable domain is DTGVSQNPRHKITKRGQNVTFRCDPISEHNRLYWYRQTLGQGPEFLTYFQNEAQLEKSRLLSDRFSAERPKGSFSTLEIQRTEQGDSAMYLCASRLGGNEQFFGPGTRLTVL.

This rearrangement joins TRBV4-3 to TRBJ1-4; D gene uncertain. There are 15 residues in the CDR3. V was trimmed by 0 bases and J by 8 bases, leaving 13 bases between them. From germline, CDR1 is LGHNA and CDR2 YSLEER. The CDR3 reads CASSQDPNTDEKLFF. CDR3 bases: TGCGCCAGCAGCCAAGATCCTAACACAGACGAAAAACTGTTTTTT.

Points on this clonotype: This may stem from a read error, because a much larger clone lies one nucleotide away. V gene TRBV7-8 combines with J gene TRBJ2-3; D is possibly TRBD2 (5 bases). CDR1 is SGHVS, CDR2 FQNEAQ, per germline. The CDR3 is 16 amino acids. The CDR3 spells CASRPDWAESTDTLYF. In DNA form, the CDR3 reads TGTGCCAGCAGACCGGACTGGGCGGAGAGCACAGATACGCTGTATTTT.

J is TRBJ2-3 and V is TRBV7-9; TRBD1 matches at 7 bases. Germline V CDR1 and CDR2: SEHNR, FQNEAQ (reference sequence). V lost 5 bases, J lost 6 bases, and 2 bases stayed unmatched. There are 12 residues in the CDR3. The CDR3 region is CASSIRGDTQYF. The CDR3 DNA follows: TGTGCCAGCAGCATCAGGGGGGATACGCAGTATTTT.

This rearrangement joins TRBV6-2 or TRBV6-3 to TRBJ2-3; TRBD2 might be the D (6 bases). The CDR3 is 16 residues long. V was shortened by 7 bases and J by 4 bases, with 21 bases between the two germline ends. Germline V gene data show CDR1 as MNHEY and CDR2 as SVGEGT. The CDR3 protein is CASTLYRDFSSDTQYF. For the CDR3, the DNA is TGTGCCAGCACCCTATACCGGGACTTTTCGTCAGATACGCAGTATTTT.

DNA for the CDR3: TGTGCCAGCAGCCGTGGACGGAACAATCAGCCCCAGCATTTT. Amino acid sequence: CASSRGRNNQPQHF. The rearrangement links TRBV27 to TRBJ1-5; D gene unclear. Trimming removed 6 bases from V and 3 bases from J, with 12 bases in between. CDR1 is MNHEY, CDR2 SMNVEV, per germline (reference sequence). This CDR3 has 14 residues.

The chain combines TRBV5-4 with TRBJ1-6; D is ambiguous. This CDR3 region has 12 residues. V was shortened by 4 bases and J by 6 bases, with 5 bases between the two germline ends. In germline, CDR1 is SGHNT, CDR2 YYREEE (reference sequence). This CDR3 is CASSLSNSPLHF. The CDR3 bases are TGTGCCAGCAGCCTTAGTAATTCACCCCTCCACTTT. The full variable domain, with the rest looked up from reference TRBV5-4 and TRBJ1-6, is ETGVTQSPTHLIKTRGQQVTLRCSSQSGHNTVSWYQQALGQGPQFIFQYYREEENGRGNFPPRFSGLQFPNYSSELNVNALELDDSALYLCASSLSNSPLHFGNGTRLTVT.

This clonotype was counted ten times or more. The chain couples TRBV4-2 to TRBJ1-2, with D perhaps matching TRBD1 (5 bases). The CDR3 consists of 15 residues. V gave up 3 bases and J gave up 4 bases, with 15 bases separating them. From germline, CDR1 is LGHNA and CDR2 YNFKEQ. The CDR3 region has the DNA TGTGCCAGCAGCCAGGCCGGGGCCAGCTCCTATGGCTACACCTTC. Its protein is CASSQAGASSYGYTF.

The rearrangement links TRBV7-9 to TRBJ1-2, with 7 nucleotides matching TRBD1. The CDR3 length is 14 residues. CDR1 and CDR2 from the germline V gene are SEHNR and FQNEAQ (reference sequence). With V trimmed by 5 bases and J by 1 base, 4 bases remained unmatched. The CDR3 spells CASSGAGGNYGYTF. CDR3 nucleotide sequence: TGTGCCAGCAGCGGGGCAGGGGGTAACTATGGCTACACCTTC.

V and J are TRBV12-3 or TRBV12-4 and TRBJ2-5; 11 nucleotides align to TRBD1. V lost 6 bases to trimming and J lost 5 bases; unmatched junction nucleotides: 8. CDR3 size: 15 residues. The DNA of the CDR3 is TGTGCCAGCAGCCCCGGGACAGGGGGTTGGGAGACCCAGTACTTC. It specifies CASSPGTGGWETQYF.

The rearrangement joins TRBV7-9 to TRBJ2-2, with unresolved D. Per the germline V gene, CDR1 is SEHNR and CDR2 is FQNEAQ (reference sequence). The length of the CDR3 is 10 residues. V gave up 1 base and J gave up 9 bases, with 0 bases separating them. As DNA, the CDR3 is TGTGCCAGCAGCTTAGGGGAGCTGTTTTTT. It encodes CASSLGELFF.